The 20 T cell receptor beta chains reported below all come from one sample, sequenced in a study of control samples from healthy donors and cancer patients. Libraries were prepared by immunoSEQ multiplex PCR; TCRdb keeps only in-frame clonotypes and omits some of them. The sample contains approximately 50,000 clones, roughly 86% of which appear only once. Sequencing used PBMCs. The receptors shown here come from a woman in her fifties or sixties with lung cancer.

The chain carries TRBV5-1 and TRBJ2-1; TRBD1 aligns across 8 bases. The germline CDR1 and CDR2 sequences are SGHRS and YFSETQ. V shed 4 bases and J 2 bases; nucleotides not matched to a gene: 8. CDR3 length: 16 amino acids. CDR3 nucleotides: TGCGCCAGCAGCGCCGCCGGGACAGGAACCTACAATGAGCAGTTCTTC. It is translated as CASSAAGTGTYNEQFF.

The chain carries TRBV27 and TRBJ1-4; D unresolved. The CDR3 spans 14 residues. The germline gives CDR1 MNHEY, CDR2 SMNVEV (reference sequence). Trimming took off 4 bases at V and 6 bases at J, with 12 bases between the two ends. CDR3 protein: CASSYAGGYEKLFF. The CDR3 coding sequence is TGTGCCAGCAGTTACGCGGGAGGTTATGAAAAACTGTTTTTT.

The gene calls are TRBV7-8 and TRBJ1-2, with 8 positions matching TRBD1. Trimming removed 6 bases from V and 6 bases from J; junction bases left unmatched: 6. The CDR3 is 13 amino acids. Looked up from germline, CDR1 is SGHVS and CDR2 is FQNEAQ. In nucleotides, the CDR3 is TGTGCCAGCAGGACCGGGACAGGCCATGGCTACACCTTC. Translation gives CASRTGTGHGYTF.

The V call is TRBV25-1, the J call TRBJ2-5; D may correspond to TRBD1 or TRBD2 (5 bases each). The CDR3 extends over 15 amino acids. V was cut by 2 bases and J by 1 base, with 11 bases left in between. Germline CDR1 reads MGHDK; CDR2 reads SYGVNS. The CDR3 reads CASSERWGTQETQYF. The DNA for the CDR3 is TGTGCCAGCAGTGAAAGATGGGGGACCCAAGAGACCCAGTACTTC.

This chain uses TRBV25-1 with TRBJ1-1, with D possibly matching TRBD1 (5 bases). The germline V gene has CDR1 MGHDK and CDR2 SYGVNS. CDR3 size: 13 residues. V lost 6 bases, J lost 1 base, and 9 bases lay in between. The CDR3 DNA reads as TGTGCCAGCAGGGCGACAGAGAACACTGAAGCTTTCTTT. Translation: CASRATENTEAFF.

The V call is TRBV18, the J call TRBJ1-2; 7 nucleotides match TRBD1. The junction had 4 bases not matched to a gene; V was cut back by 4 bases and J by 8 bases. The CDR3 spans 12 residues. Germline CDR1 KGHSH, CDR2 LQKENI. The CDR3 protein is CASSQGGEGYTF. The CDR3 coding sequence is TGTGCCAGCTCACAAGGGGGCGAGGGCTACACCTTC.

Turning to this clone: The junction does not match germline at one end; this may be a read error. This chain joins TRBV29-1 and TRBJ2-1, with TRBD2 as a possible D gene (6 bases). The V gene's germline CDR1 is SQVTM and CDR2 ANQGSEA. The CDR3 extends over 12 amino acids. CDR3 DNA: TGCACCGTTGGGGCGGCGGGATTTGAGCAGTTCTTC. Protein product: CTVGAAGFEQFF.

This clone appeared once. V and J are TRBV9 and TRBJ2-7; a possible D gene is TRBD1 (6 bases). This CDR3 is built from 14 residues. Trimming pared 3 bases from V and 6 bases from J, leaving 16 bases between. The germline V gene encodes CDR1 SGDLS and CDR2 YYNGEE. The CDR3 DNA reads as TGTGCCAGCAGCGAGGGACCACAGGGCGGCGAGCAGTACTTC. It is translated as CASSEGPQGGEQYF.

The gene calls are TRBV27 and TRBJ1-5, with unresolved D. The length of the CDR3 is 13 residues. In germline, CDR1 is MNHEY, CDR2 SMNVEV (reference sequence). Trimming stripped 6 bases from V and 0 bases from J, with 6 bases between. The chain's CDR3 is CASSPYSNQPQHF. The CDR3 bases are TGTGCCAGCAGCCCTTATAGCAATCAGCCCCAGCATTTT.

The chain couples TRBV9 to TRBJ1-2, with D unclear. V lost 1 base to trimming and J lost 5 bases, with 12 bases between them. Germline V gives CDR1 SGDLS, CDR2 YYNGEE. There are 14 residues in the CDR3. The CDR3 bases are TGTGCCAGCAGCGTACGTTCCAGACCTTATGGCTACACCTTC. Translation gives CASSVRSRPYGYTF.

This chain connects TRBV24-1 to TRBJ2-1; 9 bases align to TRBD1. The length of the CDR3 is 16 residues. The V and J ends lost 3 bases and 2 bases, in that order; junction bases with no gene match: 4. Germline CDR1 KGHDR, CDR2 SFDVKD. CDR3 sequence (DNA): TGTGCCACCAGTGATGGGACAGGGTCCCCCTACAATGAGCAGTTCTTC. Its protein product is CATSDGTGSPYNEQFF.

The gene calls are TRBV6-5 and TRBJ2-5, with D possibly being TRBD2 (5 bases). Germline loops: CDR1 MNHEY, CDR2 SVGAGI. The CDR3 is 15 residues long. V lost 6 bases and J 2 bases, leaving 16 bases between the germline ends. The CDR3 sequence: CASSREGIRQETQYF. In nucleotides, the CDR3 is TGTGCCAGCAGCCGGGAAGGAATCAGGCAAGAGACCCAGTACTTC.

This rearrangement joins TRBV28 to TRBJ2-1; D is tentatively TRBD1 or TRBD2 (6 bases each). This CDR3 contains 15 residues. CDR1 is MDHEN, CDR2 SYDVKM, per germline. V was pared by 8 bases and J by 5 bases, with 19 bases between. The CDR3 region is CASDEAGQVDNEQFF. The CDR3 DNA reads TGTGCCAGCGATGAGGCGGGACAAGTGGACAATGAGCAGTTCTTC.

The chain couples TRBV7-8 to TRBJ1-2; possible D gene TRBD1, 5 bases. Trimming shortened V by 5 bases and J by 4 bases, and 14 bases separated the two germline ends. This CDR3 region has 14 residues. Per germline, CDR1 SGHVS and CDR2 FQNEAQ. The CDR3 protein is CASSPQGGSYGYTF. CDR3 bases: TGTGCCAGCAGCCCGCAGGGTGGAAGCTATGGCTACACCTTC.

The V and J genes are TRBV7-9 and TRBJ2-7, with 11 bases fitting TRBD2. The germline CDR1 and CDR2 sequences are SEHNR and FQNEAQ (reference sequence). The junction had 11 bases not matched to a gene; V was cut back by 5 bases and J by 5 bases. This CDR3 has 16 amino acids. The CDR3 DNA is TGTGCCAGCAGCCCGCTCATAGCGGGGGGGGGCGACGAGCAGTACTTC. It specifies CASSPLIAGGGDEQYF.

This clone showed up just once. The chain uses TRBV3-1 (or the pseudogene TRBV3-2) and TRBJ1-6; TRBD1 aligns across 7 bases. Trimming cost V 4 bases and J 8 bases; bases outside gene matches: 2. This CDR3 contains 13 residues. Germline lookup yields CDR1 LGHDT and CDR2 YNNKEL (reference sequence). DNA of the CDR3: TGTGCCAGCAGCCGGGACAGCCATTCACCCCTCCACTTT. Protein: CASSRDSHSPLHF.

The chain employs TRBV30 and TRBJ1-3, with TRBD1 matching over 9 bases. V lost 6 bases, J lost 0 bases, and 12 bases stayed unmatched. The V gene's germline CDR1 is GTSNPN and CDR2 SVGIG (reference sequence). This CDR3 contains 17 residues. This CDR3 is CACRTGVSPSSGNTIYF. DNA of the CDR3: TGTGCCTGCCGGACAGGGGTCTCCCCGAGCTCTGGAAACACCATATATTTT. Looking up the rest from reference TRBV30 and TRBJ1-3 gives the full variable domain: SQTIHQWPATLVQPVGSPLSLECTVEGTSNPNLYWYRQAAGRGLQLLFYSVGIGQISSEVPQNLSASRPQDRQFILSSKKLLLSDSGFYLCACRTGVSPSSGNTIYFGEGSWLTVV.

The chain joins TRBV15 to TRBJ2-1; 8 positions match TRBD2. Germline assignment: CDR1 LNHNV and CDR2 YYDKDF (reference sequence). V shed 5 bases and J 8 bases; nucleotides not matched to a gene: 17. This CDR3 region has 17 residues. CDR3 region: CATSRTLSGSISYEQFF. The CDR3 bases are TGTGCCACCAGCCGAACACTGAGCGGGAGTATTTCGTATGAGCAGTTCTTC.

This chain links TRBV6-5 with TRBJ1-1, with D perhaps matching TRBD1 (5 bases). Between the trimmed V and J ends, which lost 0 bases and 1 base, there was a span of 6 bases. The germline CDR1 and CDR2 sequences are MNHEY and SVGAGI. The CDR3 is 14 amino acids. The DNA of the CDR3 is TGTGCCAGCAGTTACTCCGGGGGGAACACTGAAGCTTTCTTT. This gives the protein CASSYSGGNTEAFF.

Note on this clone: At one end, the junction sequence differs from germline, possibly due to a read error. The chain couples TRBV5-5 to TRBJ1-1; no clear D. The CDR3 runs to 11 residues. Germline CDR1 reads SGHKS; CDR2 reads YYEKEE (reference sequence). CDR3 sequence (DNA): TGTGCCAGCAGGTTGGACACTGAAGCTTTCTTT. This codes for CASRLDTEAFF.